The entry below gives a single TCR beta chain sequence along with its context. Here immunoSEQ multiplex PCR was the method, and the copy in TCRdb shows in-frame clones only, minus some. Of about 72,000 clones in the sample, just under 85% are singletons; the top ten hold approximately 13%. The entry originates in a study of T cells in localized non-small cell lung cancer. Looked up from germline, CDR1 is SNHLY and CDR2 is FYNNEI. V dropped 7 bases and J dropped 4; count of bases not matched to a gene: 7. The length of the CDR3 is 14 residues. The receptor comes from a female donor over 55 with stage I lung adenocarcinoma. The sequences come from peripheral blood, collected before any cancer treatment. This chain uses TRBV2 with TRBJ1-2; 9 bases line up with TRBD1. For the CDR3, the DNA is TGTGCCAGCACCCGGACAGGGGTGAGCTATGGCTACACCTTC. It encodes CASTRTGVSYGYTF.